This T cell receptor (beta chain) was captured in a study of T-cell reconstitution after alpha-beta-depleted transplantation in children. General study results and limits: T-cell counts and diversity were attributed mostly to newly produced T cells one year after transplant.

Germline lookup yields CDR1 MNHNY and CDR2 SVGAGI (reference sequence). V shed 2 bases and J shed 6 bases, with 1 base lying between them. This CDR3 has 11 amino acids. This clonotype was recorded many times. Its antigen is as yet unknown. The authors prepared the TCRbeta library with unique molecular identifiers. From the PCR reads, TCRdb called clonotypes with MiXCR, one entry per CDR3 protein. The sample consists of some 120,000 distinct CDR3 sequences, 10% of them appearing once. Sequenced here: PBMCs, sampled before TCRalphabeta/CD19-depleted stem cell transplant. The chain uses TRBV6-6 and TRBJ2-2; no clear D. This receptor was taken from a boy aged 2 to 10 with acute lymphoblastic leukemia, due to receive a stem cell transplant. This CDR3 is CASSYPGELFF. The CDR3 nucleotides read TGTGCCAGCAGTTACCCCGGGGAGCTGTTTTTT.